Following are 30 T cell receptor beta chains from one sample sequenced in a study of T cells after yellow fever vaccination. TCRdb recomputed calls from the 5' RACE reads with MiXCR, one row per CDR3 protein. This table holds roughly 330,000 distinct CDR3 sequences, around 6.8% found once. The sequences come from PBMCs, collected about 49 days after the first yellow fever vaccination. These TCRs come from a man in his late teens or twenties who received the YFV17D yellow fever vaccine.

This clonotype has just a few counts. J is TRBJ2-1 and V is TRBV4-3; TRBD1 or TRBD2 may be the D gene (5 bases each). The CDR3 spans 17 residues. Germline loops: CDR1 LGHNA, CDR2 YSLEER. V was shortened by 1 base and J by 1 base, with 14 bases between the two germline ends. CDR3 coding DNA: TGCGCCAGCAGCCAAGTTGAGGGGCATCCTTCCTACAATGAGCAGTTCTTC. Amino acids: CASSQVEGHPSYNEQFF.

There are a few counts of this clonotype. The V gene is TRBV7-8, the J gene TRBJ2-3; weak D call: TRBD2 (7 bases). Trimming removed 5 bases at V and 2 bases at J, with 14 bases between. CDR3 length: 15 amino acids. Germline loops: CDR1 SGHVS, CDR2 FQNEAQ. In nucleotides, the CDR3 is TGTGCCAGCAGCCGGTGGGGGGGCCTCACAGATACGCAGTATTTT. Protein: CASSRWGGLTDTQYF.

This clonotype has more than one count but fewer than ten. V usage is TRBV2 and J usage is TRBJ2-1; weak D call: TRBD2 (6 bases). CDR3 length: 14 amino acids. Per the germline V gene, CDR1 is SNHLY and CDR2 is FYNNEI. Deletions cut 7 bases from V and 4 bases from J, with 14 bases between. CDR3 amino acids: CASKTGELYNEQFF. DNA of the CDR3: TGTGCCAGCAAAACGGGGGAGTTGTACAATGAGCAGTTCTTC.

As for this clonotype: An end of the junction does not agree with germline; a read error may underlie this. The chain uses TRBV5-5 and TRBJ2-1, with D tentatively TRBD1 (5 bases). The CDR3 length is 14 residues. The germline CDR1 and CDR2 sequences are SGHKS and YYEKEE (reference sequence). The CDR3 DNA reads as TGTGCCAGCGGCTTTAATTGGGGCGACAATGAGCAGTTCTTC. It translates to CASGFNWGDNEQFF.

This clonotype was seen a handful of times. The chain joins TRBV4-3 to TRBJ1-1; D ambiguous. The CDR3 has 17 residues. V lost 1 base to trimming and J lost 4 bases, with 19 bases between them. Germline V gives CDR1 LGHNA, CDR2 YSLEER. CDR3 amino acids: CASSQAVLAGSPTEAFF. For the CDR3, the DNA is TGCGCCAGCAGCCAAGCAGTATTGGCAGGCTCACCCACTGAAGCTTTCTTT.

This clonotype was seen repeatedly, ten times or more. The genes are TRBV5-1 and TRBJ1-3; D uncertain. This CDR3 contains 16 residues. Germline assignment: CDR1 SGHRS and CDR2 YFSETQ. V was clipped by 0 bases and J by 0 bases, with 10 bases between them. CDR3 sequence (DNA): TGCGCCAGCAGCTTGGCCGGAGGGCTCTCTGGAAACACCATATATTTT. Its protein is CASSLAGGLSGNTIYF.

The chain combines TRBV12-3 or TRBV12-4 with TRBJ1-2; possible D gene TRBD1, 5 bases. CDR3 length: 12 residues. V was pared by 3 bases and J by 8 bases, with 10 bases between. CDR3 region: CASSFEGLGYTF. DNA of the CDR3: TGTGCCAGCAGTTTTGAGGGGCTCGGCTACACCTTC.

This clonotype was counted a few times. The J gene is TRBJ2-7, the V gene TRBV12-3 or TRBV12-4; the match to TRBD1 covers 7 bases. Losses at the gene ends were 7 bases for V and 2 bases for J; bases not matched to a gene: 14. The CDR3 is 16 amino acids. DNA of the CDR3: TGTGCCAGCACCCGGGTCCAGGGGGACCGTCCCTACGAGCAGTACTTC. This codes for CASTRVQGDRPYEQYF.

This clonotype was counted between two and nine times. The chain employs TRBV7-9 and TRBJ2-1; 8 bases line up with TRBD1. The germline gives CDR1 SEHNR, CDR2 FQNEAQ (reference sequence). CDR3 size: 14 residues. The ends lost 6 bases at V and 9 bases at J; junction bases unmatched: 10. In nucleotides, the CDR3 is TGTGCCAGCAGATCAGGACAGGGCAGTAGTGAGCAGTTCTTC. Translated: CASRSGQGSSEQFF.

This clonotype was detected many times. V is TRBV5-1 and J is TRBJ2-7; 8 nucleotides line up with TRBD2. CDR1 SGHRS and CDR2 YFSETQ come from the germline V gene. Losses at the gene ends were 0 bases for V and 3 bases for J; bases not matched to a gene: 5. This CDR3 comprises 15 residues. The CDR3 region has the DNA TGCGCCAGCAGCTTGGGGGGTACTAGCGGCTACGAGCAGTACTTC. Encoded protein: CASSLGGTSGYEQYF.

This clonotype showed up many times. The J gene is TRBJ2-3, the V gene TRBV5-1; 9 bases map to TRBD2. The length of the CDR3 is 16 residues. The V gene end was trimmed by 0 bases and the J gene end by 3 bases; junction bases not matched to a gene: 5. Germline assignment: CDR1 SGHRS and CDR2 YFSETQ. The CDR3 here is CASSLDPGLATDTQYF. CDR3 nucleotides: TGCGCCAGCAGCTTGGATCCGGGACTAGCAACAGATACGCAGTATTTT.

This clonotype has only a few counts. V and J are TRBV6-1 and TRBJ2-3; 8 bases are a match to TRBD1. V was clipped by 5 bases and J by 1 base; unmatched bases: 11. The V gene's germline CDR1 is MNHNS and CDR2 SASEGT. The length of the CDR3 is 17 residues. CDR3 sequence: CASSPAAGTGGTDTQYF. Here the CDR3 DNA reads TGTGCCAGCAGTCCAGCAGCCGGGACAGGTGGCACAGATACGCAGTATTTT.

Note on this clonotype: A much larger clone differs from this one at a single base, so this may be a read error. The CDR3 region has the DNA TGTGCCAGCAGCCCAGGACAGAGGGGCAATGAGCAGTTCTTC. It is translated as CASSPGQRGNEQFF. The genes are TRBV7-9 and TRBJ2-1, with D perhaps matching TRBD1 (6 bases). V lost 5 bases and J lost 6, with 14 bases in between. This CDR3 contains 14 residues. Germline CDR1 reads SEHNR; CDR2 reads FQNEAQ (reference sequence).

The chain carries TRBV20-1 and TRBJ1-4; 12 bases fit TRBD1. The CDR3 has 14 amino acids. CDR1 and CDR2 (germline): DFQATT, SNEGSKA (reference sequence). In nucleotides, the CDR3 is TGCAGCCCGGGACAGGGGGCTACCAATGAAAAACTGTTTTTT. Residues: CSPGQGATNEKLFF.

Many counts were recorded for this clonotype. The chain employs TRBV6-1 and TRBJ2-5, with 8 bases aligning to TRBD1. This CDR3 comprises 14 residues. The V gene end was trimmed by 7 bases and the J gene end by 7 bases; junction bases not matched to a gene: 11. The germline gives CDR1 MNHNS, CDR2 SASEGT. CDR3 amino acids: CASNIGQGYVTQYF. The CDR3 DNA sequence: TGTGCCAGCAACATTGGACAGGGATACGTGACCCAGTACTTC.

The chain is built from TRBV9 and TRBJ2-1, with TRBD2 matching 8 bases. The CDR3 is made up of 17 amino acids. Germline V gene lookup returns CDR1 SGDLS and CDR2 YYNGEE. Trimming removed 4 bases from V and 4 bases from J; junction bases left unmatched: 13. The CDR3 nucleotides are TGTGCCAGCAGCCTTCGGGGTAGCGGGGTCCTATACAATGAGCAGTTCTTC. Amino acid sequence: CASSLRGSGVLYNEQFF.

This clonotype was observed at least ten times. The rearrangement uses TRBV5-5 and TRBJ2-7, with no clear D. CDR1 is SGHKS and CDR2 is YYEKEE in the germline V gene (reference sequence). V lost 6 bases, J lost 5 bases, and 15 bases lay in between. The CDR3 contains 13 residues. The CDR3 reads CASTLWGMDEQYF. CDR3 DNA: TGTGCCAGCACCCTTTGGGGAATGGACGAGCAGTACTTC.

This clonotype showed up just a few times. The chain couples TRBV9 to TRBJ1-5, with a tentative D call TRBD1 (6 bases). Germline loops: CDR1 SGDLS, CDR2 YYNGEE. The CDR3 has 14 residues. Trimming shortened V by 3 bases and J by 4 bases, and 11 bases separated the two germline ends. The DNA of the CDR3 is TGTGCCAGCAGCGCCAGGGGTTTTAATCAGCCCCAGCATTTT. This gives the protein CASSARGFNQPQHF.

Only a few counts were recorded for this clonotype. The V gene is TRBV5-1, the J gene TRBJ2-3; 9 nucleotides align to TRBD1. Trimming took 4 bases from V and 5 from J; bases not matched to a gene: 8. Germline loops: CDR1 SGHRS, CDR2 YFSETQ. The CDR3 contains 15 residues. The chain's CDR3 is CASSVDRGLRDTQYF. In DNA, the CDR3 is TGCGCCAGCAGCGTTGACAGGGGGTTGAGAGATACGCAGTATTTT. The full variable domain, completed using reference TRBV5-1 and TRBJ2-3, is KAGVTQTPRYLIKTRGQQVTLSCSPISGHRSVSWYQQTPGQGLQFLFEYFSETQRNKGNFPGRFSGRQFSNSRSEMNVSTLELGDSALYLCASSVDRGLRDTQYFGPGTRLTVL.

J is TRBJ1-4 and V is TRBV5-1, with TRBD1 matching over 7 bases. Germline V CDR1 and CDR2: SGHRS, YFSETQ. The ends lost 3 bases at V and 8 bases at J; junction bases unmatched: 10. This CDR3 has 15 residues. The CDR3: CASSSPGQKGEKLFF. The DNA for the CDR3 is TGCGCCAGCAGCTCTCCGGGACAGAAGGGGGAAAAACTGTTTTTT. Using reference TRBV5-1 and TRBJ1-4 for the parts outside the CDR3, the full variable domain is KAGVTQTPRYLIKTRGQQVTLSCSPISGHRSVSWYQQTPGQGLQFLFEYFSETQRNKGNFPGRFSGRQFSNSRSEMNVSTLELGDSALYLCASSSPGQKGEKLFFGSGTQLSVL.

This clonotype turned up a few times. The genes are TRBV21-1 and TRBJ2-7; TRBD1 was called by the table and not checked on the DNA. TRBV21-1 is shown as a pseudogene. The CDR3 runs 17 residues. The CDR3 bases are TGTGCCAGCAGCAAAGAGTACAGGGCAGGAACTTGGTACGAGCAGTACTTC. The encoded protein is CASSKEYRAGTWYEQYF.

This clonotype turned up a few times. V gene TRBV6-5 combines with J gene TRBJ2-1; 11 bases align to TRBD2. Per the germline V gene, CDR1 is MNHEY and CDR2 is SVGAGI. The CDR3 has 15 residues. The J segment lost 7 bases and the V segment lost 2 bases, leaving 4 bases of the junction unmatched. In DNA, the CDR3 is TGTGCCAGCAGTTACCACGGGACTAGCGGAAATGAGCAGTTCTTC. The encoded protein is CASSYHGTSGNEQFF.

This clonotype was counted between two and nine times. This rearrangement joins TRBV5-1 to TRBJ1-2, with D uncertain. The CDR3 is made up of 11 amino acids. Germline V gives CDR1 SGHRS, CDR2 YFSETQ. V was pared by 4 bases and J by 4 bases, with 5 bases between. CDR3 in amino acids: CASSISYGYTF. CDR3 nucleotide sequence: TGCGCCAGCAGCATCTCCTATGGCTACACCTTC.

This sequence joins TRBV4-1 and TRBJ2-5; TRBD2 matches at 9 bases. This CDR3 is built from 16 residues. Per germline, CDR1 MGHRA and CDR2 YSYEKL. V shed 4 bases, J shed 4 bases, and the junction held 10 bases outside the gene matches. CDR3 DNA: TGCGCCAGCAGCCCCCTAAGCGGGGGGCTGGGAGAGACCCAGTACTTC. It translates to CASSPLSGGLGETQYF.

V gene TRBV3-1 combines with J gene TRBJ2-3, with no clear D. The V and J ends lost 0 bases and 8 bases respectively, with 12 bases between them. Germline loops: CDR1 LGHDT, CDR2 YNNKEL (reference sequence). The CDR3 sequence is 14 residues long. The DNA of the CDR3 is TGTGCCAGCAGCCAAGACCTGGTTGAGCGTACGCAGTATTTT. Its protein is CASSQDLVERTQYF.

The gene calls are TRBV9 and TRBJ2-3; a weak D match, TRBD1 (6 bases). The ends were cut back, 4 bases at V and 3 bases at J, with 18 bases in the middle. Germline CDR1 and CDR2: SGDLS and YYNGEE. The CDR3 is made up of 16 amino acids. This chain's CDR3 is CASSPSQGLGTDTQYF. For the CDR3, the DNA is TGTGCCAGCAGCCCCAGTCAGGGGCTCGGAACAGATACGCAGTATTTT.

The CDR3 is CASSKEKGKHSYNSPLHF. DNA for the CDR3: TGTGCCAGCAGCAAAGAAAAAGGGAAGCACTCCTATAATTCACCCCTCCACTTT. The chain combines TRBV21-1 with TRBJ1-6. TRBV21-1 is a pseudogene locus. The CDR3 runs 18 residues.

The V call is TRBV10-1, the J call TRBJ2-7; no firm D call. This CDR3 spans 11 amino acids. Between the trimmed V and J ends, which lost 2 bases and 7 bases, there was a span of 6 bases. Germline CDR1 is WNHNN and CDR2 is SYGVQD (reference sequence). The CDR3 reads CASSEGIEQYF. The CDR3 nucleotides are TGCGCCAGCAGTGAGGGCATAGAGCAGTACTTC.

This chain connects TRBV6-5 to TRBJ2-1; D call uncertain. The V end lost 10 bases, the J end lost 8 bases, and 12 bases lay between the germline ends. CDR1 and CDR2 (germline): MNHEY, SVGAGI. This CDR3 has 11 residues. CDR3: CATKFGDEQFF. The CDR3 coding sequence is TGTGCCACAAAATTCGGCGATGAGCAGTTCTTC.

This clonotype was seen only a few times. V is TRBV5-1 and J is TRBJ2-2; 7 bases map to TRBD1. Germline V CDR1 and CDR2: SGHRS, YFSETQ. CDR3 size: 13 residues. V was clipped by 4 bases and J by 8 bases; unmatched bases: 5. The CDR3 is CASSVVDRGELFF. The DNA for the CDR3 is TGCGCCAGCAGCGTGGTGGACAGGGGGGAGCTGTTTTTT.